A few counts support the clone carrying this T cell receptor (beta chain). J was trimmed by 4 bases and V by 3 bases; bases with no gene match: 7. Germline assignment: CDR1 KGHSH and CDR2 LQKENI. The CDR3 loop spans 16 amino acids. MiXCR, applied by TCRdb to the RACE reads, yields one record per CDR3 protein. Of tens of thousands of distinct CDR3 sequences in the sample, about 10% are singletons; the top ten hold about 5.9%. Time point specified: pre-sensitization, week 0. Treatment meaning: therapeutic diphenylcyclopropenone sensitization with weekly scalp DPC. The record originates from a study of human T cells and chemical hapten exposure. Turning to the study itself: Sensitization was performed using 2% DPC on an approximately 2 cm by approximately 2 cm upper inner arm skin site. Patients were given diphenylcyclopropenone on the scalp weekly across the roughly 25-week study.

The sequencing used whole blood, collected in connection with sensitization to the hapten diphenylcyclopropenone (DPC). This clonotype was sampled from a man aged 30 to 45 with alopecia areata. Some clones in this sample may be carry-over from other donors' samples. This chain links TRBV18 with TRBJ1-5; TRBD1 aligns across 9 bases. This CDR3 reads CASSPLGQGGNQPQHF. Written as DNA, the CDR3 is TGTGCCAGCTCACCCCTGGGACAGGGAGGGAATCAGCCCCAGCATTTT.